This record concerns one TCR beta chain sequence. Its target antigen remains unknown. No clone much larger than this one lies a single base away; base qualities are absent. TCRbeta CDR3 regions were amplified from genomic DNA by means of the immunoSEQ Assay, a bias-controlled multiplex PCR. Per the authors' processing: Within the assay, amplification of reference gene primers was used to estimate how many nucleated cells each sample contained. To quantify the absolute abundance of each unique TCRbeta CDR3 rearrangement, sequence reads were collapsed and filtered. For each sample, productive Simpson clonality was calculated by taking the square root of Simpson's diversity index across productive rearrangements. TCRdb limited this immuneACCESS table to in-frame rearrangements with V and J called. A share of clones is missing; checked studies link under half to unresolved V genes, and the rest is unexplained. The V and J calls and clone size were taken over from that table, and D and trimming were inferred from the DNA. A total of 200,000 to 250,000 clones appear in this sample, 70% to 90% of them only once. The biggest ten clones account for more than 10% of the sample.

The data originate from a study of blood T cell repertoires in COVID-19 (dated by TCRdb to about 2020). For context, the study as a whole: Collaborator samples came from the United States, Italy and Spain and covered acute and convalescent phases of COVID-19. The material from the prospective study consisted of cDNA or gDNA derived from T cells, B-cell-depleted T cells, or PBMCs. Where available, HLA class I and class II types were taken from metadata supplied by the sample provider and were not determined by assay-based typing. Samples came from the ongoing ImmuneRACE study (first 160 participants) plus 1,254 subjects from 6 global collaborators. The repertoires were released in a freely available public database meant as a resource for research on the immune response to SARS-CoV-2. Sample metadata almost always included a de-identified subject ID, COVID-19 status, age in years and sex. Subjects who had been exposed to COVID-19, were actively infected with it, or had recovered from it provided the deeply sampled blood TCRbeta repertoires that made up the dataset. Results the study describes overall, beyond this receptor: The amount of clinical and demographic metadata varied by source and participant and was provided uncurated.

Participants in the prospective study were enrolled through a virtual design, were aged about 18 to 90 years, and lived in under 25 United States geographic areas. To assign participants to cohorts, the prospective study relied on clinical history that participants themselves reported in a screening survey and a study questionnaire. ImmuneRACE Cohort 3 recovered participants were defined by two consecutive negative NP/OP PCR tests, healthcare professional clearance, or symptom resolution. In the prospective study, mobile phlebotomists collected whole blood, serum and a nasopharyngeal or oropharyngeal swab from each participant. Over a 2-month period, participants in the prospective study had the option of providing additional blood draws and questionnaires. Blood samples from the prospective study were shipped frozen or at room temperature prior to DNA extraction. V is cut back by 3 bases and J by 4 bases, with 5 bases in the junction unmatched. CDR1 and CDR2, looked up from the germline V gene, are SGHTA and FQGNSA. The cysteine opens and the phenylalanine closes a CDR3 of 15 amino acids. The entry retains the CDR3 DNA only, 45 bases that are in frame from base 1.

This TCR came from a man aged 25-45 years who had recovered from COVID-19. The sequence is built from TRBV7-2 and TRBJ2-7; TRBD2 aligns with 11 central bases. The sample comprised PBMCs or T cells enriched from blood (not recorded which). The CDR3 region reads CASSFTSGGVYEQYF. The sequenced DNA: TGTGCCAGCAGCTTCACTAGCGGGGGTGTGTACGAGCAGTACTTC.